The 23 T cell receptor beta chains below all came from one sample that was sequenced in a study of T cell changes during pregnancy in multiple sclerosis. Generated by immunoSEQ multiplex PCR, the TCRdb table keeps only in-frame clones and is missing some. This table holds just under 80,000 clones, 85% to 95% found once. The sequencing here drew on peripheral blood, taken in the second trimester of pregnancy. These receptors originate from a female donor in good health, enrolled as a control in a pregnancy study.

The chain has TRBV5-5 and TRBJ1-2; no clear D gene. The CDR3 has 13 amino acids. V lost 2 bases, J lost 0 bases, and 5 bases lay in between. Germline CDR1 and CDR2: SGHKS and YYEKEE (reference sequence). The CDR3 reads CASSFQANYGYTF. DNA of the CDR3: TGTGCCAGCAGCTTCCAGGCTAACTATGGCTACACCTTC.

This rearrangement joins TRBV4-3 to TRBJ2-3; 10 nucleotides align to TRBD2. The germline gives CDR1 LGHNA, CDR2 YSLEER. The CDR3 length is 16 residues. The ends lost 2 bases at V and 1 base at J; junction bases unmatched: 3. This CDR3 reads CASSQILAGGTDTQYF. In nucleotides, the CDR3 is TGCGCCAGCAGCCAAATTCTAGCGGGGGGCACAGATACGCAGTATTTT.

The V call is TRBV7-2, the J call TRBJ1-1, with 8 bases fitting TRBD1. Germline V CDR1 and CDR2: SGHTA, FQGNSA. The CDR3 is 14 amino acids. The junction had 6 bases not matched to a gene; V was cut back by 5 bases and J by 4 bases. CDR3 sequence (DNA): TGTGCCAGCAGCCGAATACAGGGGGGCACTGAAGCTTTCTTT. Translated, it gives CASSRIQGGTEAFF.

The CDR3 sequence is CASSLAGGDGYTF. DNA of the CDR3: TGTGCCAGCAGCTTAGCGGGGGGGGATGGCTACACCTTC. The genes are TRBV7-2 and TRBJ1-2; D possibly corresponds to TRBD1 (5 bases). Between the trimmed V and J ends, which lost 0 bases and 6 bases, there was a span of 8 bases. Germline CDR1 reads SGHTA; CDR2 reads FQGNSA. The CDR3 sequence is 13 residues long.

A note on this clone: The junction and the germline gene differ at one end; a read error may be behind it. V usage is TRBV19 and J usage is TRBJ2-7; D is possibly TRBD1 (6 bases). The germline V gene encodes CDR1 LNHDA and CDR2 SQIVND (reference sequence). CDR3 size: 15 residues. The CDR3 loop reads CASSGGQLGSHEQYF. CDR3 sequence (DNA): TGTGCCAGTAGTGGTGGACAGTTGGGCTCCCACGAGCAGTACTTC.

This CDR3 reads CASSMTLNYGYTF. CDR3 DNA sequence: TGTGCCAGCAGCATGACTCTTAACTATGGCTACACCTTC. The chain carries TRBV7-8 and TRBJ1-2, with no clear D. Germline loops: CDR1 SGHVS, CDR2 FQNEAQ. The V and J ends lost 5 bases and 1 base respectively, with 8 bases between them. CDR3 length: 13 amino acids.

This clone came up once. The V call is TRBV9, the J call TRBJ1-2; 7 nucleotides align to TRBD1. This CDR3 comprises 16 residues. Germline V gene lookup returns CDR1 SGDLS and CDR2 YYNGEE. With V trimmed by 3 bases and J by 3 bases, 11 bases remained unmatched. DNA for the CDR3: TGTGCCAGCAGCGCAAATAGTAACGGACAGGACTATGGCTACACCTTC. Protein product: CASSANSNGQDYGYTF. The whole variable domain, remainder taken from reference TRBV9 and TRBJ1-2, is DSGVTQTPKHLITATGQRVTLRCSPRSGDLSVYWYQQSLDQGLQFLIQYYNGEERAKGNILERFSAQQFPDLHSELNLSSLELGDSALYFCASSANSNGQDYGYTFGSGTRLTVV.

V usage is TRBV7-2 and J usage is TRBJ2-3; D gene ambiguous. V was cut by 4 bases and J by 0 bases, with 11 bases left in between. Germline values: CDR1 SGHTA, CDR2 FQGNSA. This CDR3 is built from 15 residues. The CDR3 loop is CASSYLSPSTDTQYF. The CDR3 DNA reads as TGTGCCAGCAGCTATTTGTCCCCGAGCACAGATACGCAGTATTTT.

The chain combines TRBV6-6 with TRBJ1-2; D is ambiguous. The V and J ends lost 6 bases and 7 bases respectively, with 9 bases between them. The CDR3 is 11 amino acids. Germline V gene sequence: CDR1 MNHNY, CDR2 SVGAGI (reference sequence). The CDR3 sequence is CASSEGGGYTF. The CDR3 DNA is TGTGCCAGCAGCGAGGGCGGTGGCTACACCTTC.

The chain carries TRBV13 and TRBJ2-7; weak D call: TRBD1 (5 bases). CDR3 length: 13 amino acids. V was cut by 5 bases and J by 1 base, with 9 bases left in between. The germline V gene has CDR1 PRHDT and CDR2 FYEKMQ (reference sequence). The CDR3 region is CASSGARSYEQYF. The CDR3 region has the DNA TGTGCCAGCAGCGGGGCCAGATCCTACGAGCAGTACTTC.

The CDR3 protein is CASSVQAAPTQNSPLHF. CDR3 nucleotides: TGTGCCAGCAGCGTACAGGCAGCACCGACCCAGAATTCACCCCTCCACTTT. The chain links TRBV9 to TRBJ1-6; D gene uncertain. CDR1 and CDR2 from the germline V gene are SGDLS and YYNGEE. The CDR3 consists of 17 residues. Trimming cost V 1 base and J 7 bases, with 18 bases left between them.

The genes are TRBV5-6 and TRBJ1-2, with no clear D. Germline CDR1 is SGHDT and CDR2 is YYEEEE. The CDR3 has 16 residues. Trimming shortened V by 1 base and J by 5 bases, and 18 bases separated the two germline ends. The DNA of the CDR3 is TGTGCCAGCAGCTTGCAAGCGGTCCAACGCGGATATGGCTACACCTTC. Translation gives CASSLQAVQRGYGYTF.

The J gene is TRBJ2-1, the V gene TRBV5-8; 10 nucleotides match TRBD2. Trimming removed 4 bases from V and 4 bases from J; junction bases left unmatched: 5. The germline V gene encodes CDR1 SGHTS and CDR2 YDEGEE. CDR3 length equals 15 residues. In DNA, the CDR3 is TGTGCCAGCAGCCGTAGCGGGGGGCCTTACAATGAGCAGTTCTTC. Its translation: CASSRSGGPYNEQFF.

This sequence joins TRBV18 and TRBJ2-2; 7 nucleotides match TRBD2. CDR3 length: 16 amino acids. Trimming at V came to 4 bases and at J to 1 base, leaving 6 bases not matched to a gene. Germline CDR1 is KGHSH and CDR2 is LQKENI. The CDR3 DNA reads TGTGCCAGCTCACAAACGGGGGGAATGAACACCGGGGAGCTGTTTTTT. Translating gives CASSQTGGMNTGELFF.

This chain connects TRBV4-2 to TRBJ2-7; 7 bases match TRBD2. The CDR3 loop spans 15 amino acids. The J segment lost 0 bases and the V segment lost 6 bases, leaving 8 bases of the junction unmatched. Germline assignment: CDR1 LGHNA and CDR2 YNFKEQ. The CDR3 DNA is TGTGCCAGCAGTCAAACTAGCGCCCGCTCCTACGAGCAGTACTTC. Amino acids: CASSQTSARSYEQYF.

The chain carries TRBV6-4 and TRBJ2-5; D might be TRBD2 (7 bases). Germline lookup yields CDR1 MRHNA and CDR2 SNTAGT. There are 15 residues in the CDR3. V lost 3 bases to trimming and J lost 5 bases, with 16 bases between them. The CDR3 region is CASSDTPGGAETQYF. The CDR3 region has the DNA TGTGCCAGCAGTGATACGCCTGGGGGGGCTGAGACCCAGTACTTC.

This chain's CDR3 is CASSSGLPTGNTIYF. The CDR3 DNA reads as TGTGCCAGCAGCTCGGGACTGCCTACTGGAAACACCATATATTTT. V gene TRBV7-2 combines with J gene TRBJ1-3, with a weak D call TRBD1 (5 bases). Germline CDR1 is SGHTA and CDR2 is FQGNSA. The CDR3 sequence is 15 residues long. Deletions cut 4 bases from V and 2 bases from J, with 12 bases between.

The chain has TRBV5-8 and TRBJ2-3; D is unclear. The V end was cut by 4 bases, the J end by 2 bases, with 8 bases between. The V gene's germline CDR1 is SGHTS and CDR2 YDEGEE. There are 13 residues in the CDR3. CDR3 sequence (DNA): TGTGCCAGCAGCAGGAGCACCACAGATACGCAGTATTTT. Translated: CASSRSTTDTQYF. The full variable domain, in which reference TRBV5-8 and TRBJ2-3 provide the parts outside the CDR3, is EAGVTQSPTHLIKTRGQQATLRCSPISGHTSVYWYQQALGLGLQFLLWYDEGEERNRGNFPPRFSGRQFPNYSSELNVNALELEDSALYLCASSRSTTDTQYFGPGTRLTVL.

The V call is TRBV18, the J call TRBJ1-4; maybe TRBD1 (6 bases). The CDR3 spans 14 residues. Deletions cut 4 bases from V and 5 bases from J, with 11 bases between. The germline CDR1 and CDR2 sequences are KGHSH and LQKENI. CDR3 DNA: TGTGCCAGCTCACTGGACAGACTGAATGAAAAACTGTTTTTT. It specifies CASSLDRLNEKLFF. Full variable domain (remainder filled in from reference TRBV18 and TRBJ1-4): NAGVMQNPRHLVRRRGQEARLRCSPMKGHSHVYWYRQLPEEGLKFMVYLQKENIIDESGMPKERFSAEFPKEGPSILRIQQVVRGDSAAYFCASSLDRLNEKLFFGSGTQLSVL.

The rearrangement uses TRBV23-1 and TRBJ1-2; no firm D call. TRBV23-1 is reported as an ORF; its role is uncertain. V lost 10 bases and J lost 4, with 28 bases in between. The CDR3 sequence is 17 residues long. For the CDR3, the DNA is TGCGCCACCGAACCCGTCACTTTCGGAGCTTCGGTCTATGGCTACACCTTC. Translated, it gives CATEPVTFGASVYGYTF.

The chain recombines TRBV10-3 with TRBJ2-3, with a weak D call TRBD1 (5 bases). Germline values: CDR1 ENHRY, CDR2 SYGVKD. The CDR3 has 16 amino acids. Trimming removed 4 bases at V and 1 base at J, with 15 bases between. The CDR3 is CAISGGASEGTDTQYF. The CDR3 nucleotides are TGTGCCATCAGTGGTGGGGCGTCAGAAGGCACAGATACGCAGTATTTT.

V gene TRBV10-3 combines with J gene TRBJ2-5, with D tentatively TRBD1 (5 bases). Trimming removed 3 bases from V and 2 bases from J, with 7 bases in between. Germline-derived CDR1 and CDR2 are ENHRY and SYGVKD. The CDR3 has 13 residues. The CDR3 loop is CAISDQGQETQYF. The CDR3 nucleotides are TGTGCCATCAGTGATCAGGGACAAGAGACCCAGTACTTC.

This chain joins TRBV7-2 and TRBJ1-5; tentatively, D is TRBD1 (5 bases). Germline-derived CDR1 and CDR2 are SGHTA and FQGNSA. This CDR3 is 14 amino acids long. Deletions cut 3 bases from V and 3 bases from J, with 9 bases between. The chain's CDR3 is CASSLLQDNQPQHF. The CDR3 bases are TGTGCCAGCAGCTTGTTACAGGACAATCAGCCCCAGCATTTT.